This TCR beta chain was retrieved from a study of identical twins. There are a few counts of this clonotype. Each CDR3 protein gets one entry after TCRdb re-called the 5' RACE reads with MiXCR. Of some 190,000 distinct CDR3 sequences detected, about 16% appear once; the ten largest clones hold 35% to 45%. Between the trimmed V and J ends, which lost 1 base and 5 bases, there was a span of 11 bases. The CDR3 spans 15 residues. These same data were also listed under a study on T cells expressing NK-cell markers.

Sequencing was carried out using CD8+ T cells sorted from blood. The V call is TRBV12-3 or TRBV12-4, the J call TRBJ2-2; tentatively, D is TRBD1 (5 bases). The TCR originated in a woman younger than 35 in good health. This chain's CDR3 is CASSLEGAGTGELFF. CDR3 DNA: TGTGCCAGCAGTTTAGAAGGGGCTGGGACCGGGGAGCTGTTTTTT.